A single sample is the source of the 29 T cell receptor beta chains below, sequenced in a study of T cell repertoires in cytomegalovirus infection. Their specific antigens are unknown. TCRdb re-called the reads through MiXCR, storing one row per CDR3 protein. The sample shows about 130,000 distinct CDR3 sequences, roughly 25% of them seen only once. Sequenced input: PBMCs, sequenced either directly or after in vitro stimulation (not recorded which). The source of these receptors is a human donor in good health (CMV status not recorded). Some clones in this sample may be carry-over from other donors' samples.

This rearrangement joins TRBV7-4 to TRBJ2-7; maybe TRBD1 (6 bases). The CDR3 is 15 amino acids. V was pared by 11 bases and J by 2 bases, with 22 bases between. Germline V gives CDR1 SGHVT, CDR2 SQSDAQ. This chain's CDR3 is CAGERVRAGAYEQYF. CDR3 bases: TGTGCCGGAGAAAGGGTCCGTGCAGGGGCCTACGAGCAGTACTTC.

This clonotype showed up just a few times. The DNA for the CDR3 is TGCAGTGCTCTTACAGGGTCATATGGCTACACCTTC. As protein: CSALTGSYGYTF. The chain uses TRBV20-1 and TRBJ1-2; D possibly corresponds to TRBD1 (6 bases). The CDR3 contains 12 residues. The germline CDR1 and CDR2 sequences are DFQATT and SNEGSKA (reference sequence). The ends were cut back, 5 bases at V and 5 bases at J, with 12 bases in the middle.

Many counts were recorded for this clonotype. The rearrangement links TRBV7-2 to TRBJ2-7, with TRBD1 identical over 7 bases. J lost 3 bases, V lost 6 bases, and 11 bases had no gene match. The CDR3 is made up of 15 amino acids. In germline, CDR1 is SGHTA, CDR2 FQGNSA. CDR3 sequence reads: CASRRMGTAIYEQYF. CDR3 in DNA: TGTGCCAGCAGGAGGATGGGGACAGCGATCTACGAGCAGTACTTC. Full variable domain (rest looked up from reference TRBV7-2 and TRBJ2-7): GAGVSQSPSNKVTEKGKDVELRCDPISGHTALYWYRQSLGQGLEFLIYFQGNSAPDKSGLPSDRFSAERTGGSVSTLTIQRTQQEDSAVYLCASRRMGTAIYEQYFGPGTRLTVT.

This clonotype was observed a handful of times. J is TRBJ2-7 and V is TRBV11-2, with D possibly TRBD2 on 6 matching bases. Deletions cut 5 bases from V and 2 bases from J, with 13 bases between. Germline V gene data show CDR1 as SGHAT and CDR2 as FQNNGV. The CDR3 is 14 residues long. The chain's CDR3 is CASSRRDSTYEQYF. The CDR3 bases are TGTGCCAGCAGCCGCCGGGACTCGACCTACGAGCAGTACTTC.

The chain carries TRBV19 and TRBJ2-1; D call uncertain. The CDR3 runs to 14 residues. The ends were cut back, 6 bases at V and 0 bases at J, with 9 bases in the middle. Germline loops: CDR1 LNHDA, CDR2 SQIVND (reference sequence). CDR3: CASSGTSSYNEQFF. The CDR3 nucleotides are TGTGCCAGTAGCGGAACGAGCTCCTACAATGAGCAGTTCTTC. Full variable domain (missing parts from reference TRBV19 and TRBJ2-1): DGGITQSPKYLFRKEGQNVTLSCEQNLNHDAMYWYRQDPGQGLRLIYYSQIVNDFQKGDIAEGYSVSREKKESFPLTVTSAQKNPTAFYLCASSGTSSYNEQFFGPGTRLTVL.

This sequence joins TRBV20-1 and TRBJ2-1, with no clear D. The germline V gene has CDR1 DFQATT and CDR2 SNEGSKA (reference sequence). This CDR3 region has 14 residues. CDR3 loop: CGQEKALSYNEQFF. DNA for the CDR3: TGCGGGCAGGAGAAGGCTCTATCCTACAATGAGCAGTTCTTC.

The V call is TRBV23-1, the J call TRBJ2-5, with D possibly matching TRBD2 (5 bases). TRBV23-1 is reported as an ORF; its role is uncertain. The length of the CDR3 is 21 residues. V was cut by 0 bases and J by 3 bases, with 29 bases left in between. The CDR3 region is CASSQSMGYRGSRRVKETQYF. The CDR3 DNA is TGCGCCAGCAGTCAATCTATGGGATATCGGGGAAGCCGGCGGGTAAAAGAGACCCAGTACTTC.

CDR3 amino acids: CASRGTGGNQPQHF. For the CDR3, the DNA is TGTGCCAGCAGGGGGACAGGGGGCAATCAGCCCCAGCATTTT. The J gene is TRBJ1-5, the V gene TRBV6-1; 10 nucleotides line up with TRBD1. The CDR3 totals 14 residues. V lost 6 bases and J lost 2; bases outside the gene matches: 1. From germline, CDR1 is MNHNS and CDR2 SASEGT.

This clonotype came up many times. The genes are TRBV7-2 and TRBJ2-7; 7 nucleotides match TRBD1. CDR1 and CDR2 (germline): SGHTA, FQGNSA. This CDR3 spans 14 amino acids. The V and J ends lost 5 bases and 3 bases, in that order; junction bases with no gene match: 7. For the CDR3, the DNA is TGTGCCAGCAGCCCGCAAACAGGGGACTACGAGCAGTACTTC. Translation: CASSPQTGDYEQYF.

V and J are TRBV19 and TRBJ1-3; a weak D match, TRBD1 (5 bases). V gave up 6 bases and J gave up 3 bases, with 12 bases separating them. Germline V gives CDR1 LNHDA, CDR2 SQIVND (reference sequence). The CDR3 runs to 14 residues. The CDR3 DNA is TGTGCCAGTAGATCGGGACTGATTGGAAACACCATATATTTT. Translating it yields CASRSGLIGNTIYF.

This clonotype has a handful of counts. This chain joins TRBV12-3 or TRBV12-4 and TRBJ1-2; D is undetermined. The CDR3 runs to 16 residues. With 4 bases removed from V and 2 bases from J, the gap between germline ends came to 17 bases. The CDR3 spells CASSSRYLTENYGYTF. CDR3 DNA sequence: TGTGCCAGCAGTTCCCGGTACTTGACGGAGAACTATGGCTACACCTTC.

The J gene is TRBJ1-2, the V gene TRBV19; no reliable D call. Trimming left V 1 base short and J 5 bases short, with 11 bases between. The CDR3 totals 14 residues. Germline lookup yields CDR1 LNHDA and CDR2 SQIVND (reference sequence). For the CDR3, the DNA is TGTGCCAGTAGTATAGCGCAGGCCCTTTATGGCTACACCTTC. It is translated as CASSIAQALYGYTF.

This clonotype was observed a few times. The chain has TRBV6-1 and TRBJ2-1; D might be TRBD1 (6 bases). V was clipped by 4 bases and J by 5 bases, with 15 bases between them. The CDR3 has 15 amino acids. Germline CDR1 and CDR2: MNHNS and SASEGT. The CDR3 loop is CASSGQIAGDNEQFF. CDR3 DNA: TGTGCCAGCAGTGGCCAGATTGCAGGGGACAATGAGCAGTTCTTC.

This chain links TRBV7-3 with TRBJ1-1, with D perhaps TRBD1 (5 bases). This CDR3 region has 13 residues. The germline CDR1 and CDR2 sequences are SGHTA and FQGTGA. V shed 5 bases and J shed 4 bases, with 11 bases lying between them. The CDR3 bases are TGTGCCAGCAGCCTCCACGGGGGCACTGAAGCTTTCTTT. Translated, it gives CASSLHGGTEAFF.

V usage is TRBV12-3 or TRBV12-4 and J usage is TRBJ1-1; D is unresolved. The V end was cut by 4 bases, the J end by 0 bases, with 12 bases between. There are 15 residues in the CDR3. CDR3 DNA: TGTGCCAGCAGTTCGGACGTGACCATGAACACTGAAGCTTTCTTT. Its translation is CASSSDVTMNTEAFF.

This clonotype was picked up a small number of times. The chain recombines TRBV7-9 with TRBJ2-7, with a possible D match to TRBD2 (6 bases). V dropped 5 bases and J dropped 3 bases, with 14 bases sitting between them. Germline lookup yields CDR1 SEHNR and CDR2 FQNEAQ (reference sequence). The CDR3 extends over 14 amino acids. The CDR3 is CASSTSGGNYEQYF. DNA of the CDR3: TGTGCCAGCAGCACCTCAGGAGGGAACTACGAGCAGTACTTC.

This clonotype was observed many times. The V gene is TRBV23-1, the J gene TRBJ2-7; 9 bases are shared with TRBD1. TRBV23-1 is annotated as an ORF whose role is uncertain. J gave up 3 bases and V 2 bases, and 14 bases lay outside the gene matches. The CDR3 covers 18 residues. CDR3 loop: CASSQLGTGCLNCYEQYV. CDR3 nucleotide sequence: TGCGCCAGCAGTCAACTCGGGACAGGGTGTTTAAATTGCTACGAGCAGTACGTC.

This sequence joins TRBV28 and TRBJ2-5, with 9 positions matching TRBD2. The length of the CDR3 is 18 residues. Germline CDR1 MDHEN, CDR2 SYDVKM. With V trimmed by 6 bases and J by 4 bases, 18 bases remained unmatched. The CDR3 bases are TGTGCCAGCAGCCCCCCGGGGTTAGCGGGAGTGGGGATAGAGACCCAGTACTTC. It translates to CASSPPGLAGVGIETQYF.

This clonotype has ten or more counts. The chain joins TRBV2 to TRBJ2-1, with TRBD1 matching 7 bases. Trimming took 8 bases from V and 3 from J; bases not matched to a gene: 1. The CDR3 runs to 12 residues. Germline-derived CDR1 and CDR2 are SNHLY and FYNNEI. CDR3 residues: CASGTDYNEQFF. CDR3 nucleotide sequence: TGTGCCAGCGGGACAGACTACAATGAGCAGTTCTTC.

This sequence joins TRBV24-1 and TRBJ2-7, with 9 positions matching TRBD1. Germline CDR1 KGHDR, CDR2 SFDVKD. The CDR3 is 18 amino acids. J was trimmed by 0 bases and V by 0 bases; bases with no gene match: 8. DNA of the CDR3: TGTGCCACCAGTGATTTGTATGACAGGGGGGTAGGCTCCTACGAGCAGTACGTC. Residues: CATSDLYDRGVGSYEQYV.

The chain uses TRBV29-1 and TRBJ1-1, with unresolved D. The CDR3 has 14 residues. V was shortened by 6 bases and J by 0 bases, with 14 bases between the two germline ends. Germline CDR1 SQVTM, CDR2 ANQGSEA. CDR3 DNA sequence: TGCAGCGTAAACACCGGGATAATGAACACTGAAGCTTTCTTT. Protein sequence: CSVNTGIMNTEAFF.

This clonotype turned up a few times. V is TRBV4-2 and J is TRBJ2-3; D unclear. Trimming stripped 1 base from V and 0 bases from J, with 8 bases between. This CDR3 comprises 15 residues. Per the germline V gene, CDR1 is LGHNA and CDR2 is YNFKEQ. In DNA, the CDR3 is TGTGCCAGCAGCCAAGGCGAGTCTAGCACAGATACGCAGTATTTT. It codes for CASSQGESSTDTQYF.

The chain joins TRBV10-1 to TRBJ2-1; 9 positions match TRBD2. Trimming removed 7 bases from V and 9 bases from J; junction bases left unmatched: 7. Germline V gene sequence: CDR1 WNHNN, CDR2 SYGVQD (reference sequence). CDR3 length: 13 amino acids. The CDR3 region is CASMEREEGEQFF. The CDR3 DNA sequence: TGCGCCAGCATGGAGCGGGAGGAGGGTGAGCAGTTCTTC.

The rearrangement links TRBV5-6 to TRBJ2-2; TRBD2 might be the D (5 bases). V was clipped by 2 bases and J by 4 bases, with 12 bases between them. The CDR3 runs to 15 residues. Germline CDR1 is SGHDT and CDR2 is YYEEEE. Here the CDR3 reads CASSFEGWGTGELFF. The CDR3 DNA sequence: TGTGCCAGCAGCTTCGAGGGATGGGGCACCGGGGAGCTGTTTTTT.

This clonotype was recorded a few times. This chain joins TRBV20-1 and TRBJ2-2; perhaps TRBD2 as D (5 bases). Per the germline V gene, CDR1 is DFQATT and CDR2 is SNEGSKA (reference sequence). The CDR3 runs to 17 residues. The V gene lost 6 bases and the J gene lost 0 bases, with 20 bases spanning the gap. DNA of the CDR3: TGCAGTGCCCAACCCACCATCGACTACTCGAACACCGGGGAGCTGTTTTTT. Protein sequence: CSAQPTIDYSNTGELFF.

This clonotype was counted between two and nine times. The chain links TRBV20-1 to TRBJ2-1; no firm D call. The germline V gene encodes CDR1 DFQATT and CDR2 SNEGSKA (reference sequence). The CDR3 length is 16 residues. V dropped 6 bases and J dropped 0 bases, with 18 bases sitting between them. The CDR3 reads CSASSVDRSSYNEQFF. In DNA form, the CDR3 reads TGCAGTGCCTCATCGGTGGACCGGAGCTCCTACAATGAGCAGTTCTTC.

The J gene is TRBJ1-1, the V gene TRBV12-3 or TRBV12-4; D unclear. This CDR3 is built from 15 residues. The ends were cut back, 4 bases at V and 0 bases at J, with 12 bases in the middle. The CDR3 DNA is TGTGCCAGCAGTTCCCTATTGGGAGTGAACACTGAAGCTTTCTTT. Its protein is CASSSLLGVNTEAFF.

This clonotype has a handful of counts. The chain has TRBV27 and TRBJ2-5; the D gene is possibly TRBD2 (6 bases). Germline loops: CDR1 MNHEY, CDR2 SMNVEV (reference sequence). Trimming cost V 3 bases and J 7 bases, with 24 bases left between them. The CDR3 has 17 residues. CDR3 nucleotide sequence: TGTGCCAGCAGTTTCGACCCGCCGGGACTCACAAAGGGGACCCAGTACTTC. This sequence encodes CASSFDPPGLTKGTQYF.

This clonotype was seen many times. V gene TRBV6-6 combines with J gene TRBJ1-1; 8 bases match TRBD1. The V and J ends lost 7 bases and 2 bases, in that order; junction bases with no gene match: 6. Germline CDR1 MNHNY, CDR2 SVGAGI (reference sequence). CDR3 length equals 14 residues. The CDR3 nucleotides read TGTGCCAGCACCCCGGGACAGGCTAACACTGAAGCTTTCTTT. Residues: CASTPGQANTEAFF.